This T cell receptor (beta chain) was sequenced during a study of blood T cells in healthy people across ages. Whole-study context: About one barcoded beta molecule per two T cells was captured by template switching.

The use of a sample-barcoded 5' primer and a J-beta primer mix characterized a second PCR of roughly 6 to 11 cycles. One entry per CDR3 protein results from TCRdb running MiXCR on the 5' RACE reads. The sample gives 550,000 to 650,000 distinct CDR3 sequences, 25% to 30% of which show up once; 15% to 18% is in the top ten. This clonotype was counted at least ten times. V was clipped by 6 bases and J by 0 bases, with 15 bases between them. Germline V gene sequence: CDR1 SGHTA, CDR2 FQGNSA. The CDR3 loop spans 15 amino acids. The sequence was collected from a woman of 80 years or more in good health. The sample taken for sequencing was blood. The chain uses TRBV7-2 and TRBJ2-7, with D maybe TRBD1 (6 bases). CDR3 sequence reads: CASSRTAASSYEQYF. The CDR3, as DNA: TGTGCCAGCAGTAGGACAGCTGCCTCCTCCTACGAGCAGTACTTC.